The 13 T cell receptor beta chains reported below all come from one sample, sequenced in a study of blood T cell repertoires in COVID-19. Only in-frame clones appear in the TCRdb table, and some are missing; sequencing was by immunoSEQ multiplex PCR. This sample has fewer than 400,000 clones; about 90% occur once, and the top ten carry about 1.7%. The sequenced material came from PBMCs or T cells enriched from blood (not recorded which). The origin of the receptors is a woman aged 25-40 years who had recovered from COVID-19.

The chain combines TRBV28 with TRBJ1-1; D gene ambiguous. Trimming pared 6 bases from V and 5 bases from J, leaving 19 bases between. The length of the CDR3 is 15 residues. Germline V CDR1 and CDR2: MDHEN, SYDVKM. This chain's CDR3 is CASRLRRGSLTEAFF. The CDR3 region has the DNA TGTGCCAGCAGACTACGTCGGGGATCTCTTACTGAAGCTTTCTTT.

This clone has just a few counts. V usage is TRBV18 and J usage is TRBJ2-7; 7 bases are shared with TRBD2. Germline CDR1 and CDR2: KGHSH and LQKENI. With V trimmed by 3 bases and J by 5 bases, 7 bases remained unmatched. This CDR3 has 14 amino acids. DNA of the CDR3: TGTGCCAGCTCACCTTTAGCAGGGAGGGACGAGCAGTACTTC. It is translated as CASSPLAGRDEQYF.

The CDR3 loop reads CASSPTGVEQFF. For the CDR3, the DNA is TGTGCCAGCAGCCCCACCGGTGTTGAGCAGTTCTTC. The V call is TRBV7-9, the J call TRBJ2-1; D remains ambiguous. Germline loops: CDR1 SEHNR, CDR2 FQNEAQ (reference sequence). V was trimmed by 5 bases and J by 9 bases, leaving 11 bases between them. The length of the CDR3 is 12 residues. Using reference TRBV7-9 and TRBJ2-1 for the parts outside the CDR3, the full variable domain is DTGVSQNPRHKITKRGQNVTFRCDPISEHNRLYWYRQTLGQGPEFLTYFQNEAQLEKSRLLSDRFSAERPKGSFSTLEIQRTEQGDSAMYLCASSPTGVEQFFGPGTRLTVL.

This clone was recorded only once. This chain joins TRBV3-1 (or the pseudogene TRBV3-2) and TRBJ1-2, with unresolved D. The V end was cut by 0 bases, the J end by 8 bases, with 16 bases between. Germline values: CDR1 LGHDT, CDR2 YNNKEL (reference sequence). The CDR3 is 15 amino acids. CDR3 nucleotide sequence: TGTGCCAGCAGCCAAGATCGGAACGCACTCGGGGGCTACACCTTC. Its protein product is CASSQDRNALGGYTF.

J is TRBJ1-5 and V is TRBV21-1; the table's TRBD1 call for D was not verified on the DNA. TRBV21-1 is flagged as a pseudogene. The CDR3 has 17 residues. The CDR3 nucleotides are TGTGCCAGCAGCCCACGTTTACAGGGGTTGAGCAATCAGCCCCAGCATTTT. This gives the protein CASSPRLQGLSNQPQHF.

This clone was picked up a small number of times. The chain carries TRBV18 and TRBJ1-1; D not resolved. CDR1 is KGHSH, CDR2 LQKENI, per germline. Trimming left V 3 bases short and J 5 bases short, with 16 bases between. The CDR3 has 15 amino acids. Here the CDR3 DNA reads TGTGCCAGCTCACCGACCGCTGGAGGGTGGACTGAAGCTTTCTTT. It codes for CASSPTAGGWTEAFF.

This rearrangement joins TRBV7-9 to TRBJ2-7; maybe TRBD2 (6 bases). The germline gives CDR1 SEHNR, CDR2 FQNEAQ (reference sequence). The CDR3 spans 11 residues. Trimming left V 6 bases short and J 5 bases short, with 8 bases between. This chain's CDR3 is CASRGGDEQYF. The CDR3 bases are TGTGCCAGCAGAGGAGGGGACGAGCAGTACTTC.

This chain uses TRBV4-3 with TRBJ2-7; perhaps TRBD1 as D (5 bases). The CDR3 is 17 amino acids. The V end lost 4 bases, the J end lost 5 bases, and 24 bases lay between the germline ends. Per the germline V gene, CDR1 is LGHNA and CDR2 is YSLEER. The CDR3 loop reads CASSLIGRTTCGDEQYF. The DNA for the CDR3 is TGCGCCAGCAGCCTAATTGGAAGGACAACCTGTGGGGACGAGCAGTACTTC.

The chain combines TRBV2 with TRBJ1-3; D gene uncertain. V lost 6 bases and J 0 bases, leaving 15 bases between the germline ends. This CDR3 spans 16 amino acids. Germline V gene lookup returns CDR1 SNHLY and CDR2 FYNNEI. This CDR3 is CASSQIPPSSGNTIYF. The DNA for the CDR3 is TGTGCCAGCAGCCAAATCCCCCCTAGCTCTGGAAACACCATATATTTT.

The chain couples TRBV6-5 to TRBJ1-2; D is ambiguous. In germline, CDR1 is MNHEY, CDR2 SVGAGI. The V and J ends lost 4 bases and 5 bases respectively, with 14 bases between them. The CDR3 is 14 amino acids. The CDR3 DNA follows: TGTGCCAGCAGTTTAGACACGTCTTTTTATGGCTACACCTTC. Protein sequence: CASSLDTSFYGYTF.

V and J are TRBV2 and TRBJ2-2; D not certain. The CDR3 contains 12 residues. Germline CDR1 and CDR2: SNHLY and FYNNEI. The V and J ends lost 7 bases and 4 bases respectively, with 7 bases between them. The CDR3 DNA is TGTGCCAGCAAGGAGAGCACCGGGGAGCTGTTTTTT. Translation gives CASKESTGELFF. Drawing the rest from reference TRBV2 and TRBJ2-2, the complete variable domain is EPEVTQTPSHQVTQMGQEVILRCVPISNHLYFYWYRQILGQKVEFLVSFYNNEISEKSEIFDDQFSVERPDGSNFTLKIRSTKLEDSAMYFCASKESTGELFFGEGSRLTVL.

CDR3 loop: CASSQVSVGEQFF. The CDR3 DNA follows: TGTGCCAGCAGCCAAGTCAGCGTCGGTGAGCAGTTCTTC. The chain combines TRBV3-1 (or the pseudogene TRBV3-2) with TRBJ2-1; no clear D gene. Germline V gene data show CDR1 as LGHDT and CDR2 as YNNKEL (reference sequence). This CDR3 is 13 amino acids long. With 1 base removed from V and 9 bases from J, the gap between germline ends came to 10 bases.

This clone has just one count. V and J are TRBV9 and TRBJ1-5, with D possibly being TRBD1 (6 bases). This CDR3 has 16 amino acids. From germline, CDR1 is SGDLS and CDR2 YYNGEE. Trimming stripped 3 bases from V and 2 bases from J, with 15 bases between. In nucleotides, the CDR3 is TGTGCCAGCAGCGCGGGGAACTCAGGGGGCAATCAGCCCCAGCATTTT. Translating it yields CASSAGNSGGNQPQHF.